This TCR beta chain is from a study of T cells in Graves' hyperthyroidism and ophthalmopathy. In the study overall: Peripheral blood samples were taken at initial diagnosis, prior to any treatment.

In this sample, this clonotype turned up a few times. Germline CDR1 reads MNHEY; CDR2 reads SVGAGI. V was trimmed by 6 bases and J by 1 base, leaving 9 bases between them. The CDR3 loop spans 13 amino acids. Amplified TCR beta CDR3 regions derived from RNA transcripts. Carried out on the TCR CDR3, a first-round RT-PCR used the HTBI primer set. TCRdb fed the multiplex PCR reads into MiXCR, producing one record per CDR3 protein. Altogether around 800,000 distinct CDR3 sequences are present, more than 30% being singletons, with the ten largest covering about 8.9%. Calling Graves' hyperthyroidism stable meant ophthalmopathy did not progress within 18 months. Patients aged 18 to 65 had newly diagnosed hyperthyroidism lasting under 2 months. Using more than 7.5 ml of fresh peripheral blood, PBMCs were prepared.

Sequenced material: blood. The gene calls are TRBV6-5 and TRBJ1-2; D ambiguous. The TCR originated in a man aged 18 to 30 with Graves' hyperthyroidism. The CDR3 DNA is TGTGCCAGCAGCCACGGGATTAACTATGGCTACACCTTC. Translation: CASSHGINYGYTF.